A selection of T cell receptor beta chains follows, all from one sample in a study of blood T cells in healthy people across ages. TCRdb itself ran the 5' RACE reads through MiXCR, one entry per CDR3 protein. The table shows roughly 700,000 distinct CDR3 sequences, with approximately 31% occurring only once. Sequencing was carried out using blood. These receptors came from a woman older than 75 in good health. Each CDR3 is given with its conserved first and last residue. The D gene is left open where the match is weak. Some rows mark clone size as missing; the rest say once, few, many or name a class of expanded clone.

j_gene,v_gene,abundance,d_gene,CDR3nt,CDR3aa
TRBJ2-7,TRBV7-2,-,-,TGTGCCAGCAGCACGACAGTCTCCTACGAGCAGTACTTC,CASSTTVSYEQYF
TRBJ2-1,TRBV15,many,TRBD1,TGTGCCACCAGCAGAGATACGAGGGGGCGGAATGAGCAGTTCTTC,CATSRDTRGRNEQFF
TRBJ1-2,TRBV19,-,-,TGTGCCAGTAGTTTCAGGGCGGATTCTGGCTACACCTTC,CASSFRADSGYTF
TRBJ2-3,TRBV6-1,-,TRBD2,TGTGCCAGCAGTAGAACTAGCGGGAGAACTACAGATACGCAGTATTTT,CASSRTSGRTTDTQYF
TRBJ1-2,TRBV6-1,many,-,TGTGCCAGCAGTAAGGGTGACGGCCCCTATGGCTACACCTTC,CASSKGDGPYGYTF
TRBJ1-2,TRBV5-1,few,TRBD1,TGCGCCAGCAGCTTGCCCGGACAGGGGGGCGACTCTAACTATGGCTGCACCTTC,CASSLPGQGGDSNYGCTF
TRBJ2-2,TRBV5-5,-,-,TGTGCCAGCAGCTTAACGGGTCGATACGGGGAGCTGTTTTTT,CASSLTGRYGELFF
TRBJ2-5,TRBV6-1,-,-,TGTGCCAGCGCTGACAGGCGAGGGGTGAGGAGGCAAGAGACCCAGTACTTC,CASADRRGVRRQETQYF
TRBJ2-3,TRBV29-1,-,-,TGCAGCGTCGTTTTGTGGCAGGATGCTCGCACAGATACGCAGTATTTT,CSVVLWQDARTDTQYF
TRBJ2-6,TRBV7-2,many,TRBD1,TGTGCCAGCAGCCGACAGGGGGCCGGGGGGGCCAACGTCCTGACTTTC,CASSRQGAGGANVLTF
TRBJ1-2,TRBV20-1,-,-,TGCAGTGCTAGCAGGGTCTCTCTTTATGGCTACACCTTC,CSASRVSLYGYTF
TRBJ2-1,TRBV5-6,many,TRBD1,TGTGCCAGCAGCTACGACACAGGGGCATGGTCCTACAATGAGCAGTTCTTC,CASSYDTGAWSYNEQFF
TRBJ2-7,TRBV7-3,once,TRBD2,TGTGCCAGCAGCGCTGGGCCAGCGGGGATCTACGAGCAGTACTTC,CASSAGPAGIYEQYF
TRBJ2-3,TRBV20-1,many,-,TGCAGTGCTAGTCTAGGGACAGATACGCAGTATTTT,CSASLGTDTQYF
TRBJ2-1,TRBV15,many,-,TGTGCCACCAGCAGAGATCACAGGGACGCCTACAATGAGCAGTTCTTC,CATSRDHRDAYNEQFF
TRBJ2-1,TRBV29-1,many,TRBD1,TGCAGCGTGGGACGAACAGGGGGTGGAACTAATCAGCAGTTCTTC,CSVGRTGGGTNQQFF
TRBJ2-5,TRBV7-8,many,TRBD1,TGTGCCAGCAGCACCGGGACAGGGGAGGGAAAGACCCAGTACTTC,CASSTGTGEGKTQYF
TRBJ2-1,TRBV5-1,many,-,TGCGCCAGCAGCTTGGAGGGACCCGGCTACAATGAGCAGTTCTTC,CASSLEGPGYNEQFF
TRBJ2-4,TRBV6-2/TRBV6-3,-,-,TGTGTCAGCAGTTCTTTCGGGACAAGGGAAGGGCAGTACTTC,CVSSSFGTREGQYF
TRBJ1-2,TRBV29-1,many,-,TGCAGCGTTGGAACTACCCTCTATGGCTACACCTTC,CSVGTTLYGYTF
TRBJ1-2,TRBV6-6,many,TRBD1,TGTGCCAGCAGCAACCTCGGACAGGGGGCAGGAGGCTACACCTTC,CASSNLGQGAGGYTF
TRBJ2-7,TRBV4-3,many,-,TGCGCCAGCAGCCAAGATGTCAGGGATTCCTACGAGCAGTACTTC,CASSQDVRDSYEQYF
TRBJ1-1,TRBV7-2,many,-,TGTGCCAGCAGCTTTCCGGGAGGTGAAGCTTTCTTT,CASSFPGGEAFF
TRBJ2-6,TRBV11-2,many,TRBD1,TGTGCCAGCACCCGGACAGGTAGAAAGACTGGGGCCAACGTCCTGACTTTC,CASTRTGRKTGANVLTF
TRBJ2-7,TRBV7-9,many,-,TGTGCCAGCAGCGCCGGGGGGGACAGGGCAAATCCCTACGAGCAGTACTTC,CASSAGGDRANPYEQYF
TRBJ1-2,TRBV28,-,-,TGTGCCAGCAATCAACTCGGGGACGGCTACACCTTC,CASNQLGDGYTF
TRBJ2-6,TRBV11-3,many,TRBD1,TGTGCCAGCAGTCAGGACAGGGTATATGGGGCCAACGTCCTGACTTTC,CASSQDRVYGANVLTF
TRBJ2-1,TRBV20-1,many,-,TGCAGTGCTAGAGATCCCGCGGGCGGCTCCTACAATGAGCAGTTCTTC,CSARDPAGGSYNEQFF
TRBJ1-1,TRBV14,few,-,TGTGCCAGCAGCCAAGAGGGCAGACTCCGTGAAGCTTTCTTT,CASSQEGRLREAFF
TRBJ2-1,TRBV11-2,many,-,TGTGCCAGCAGCCCCCGGGGCAGCGGCTACAATGAGCAGTTCTTC,CASSPRGSGYNEQFF
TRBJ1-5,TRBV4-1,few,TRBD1,TGCGCCAGCAGCCAAAACACAAAACAGGGGCAGCAGCCCCAGCATTTT,CASSQNTKQGQQPQHF
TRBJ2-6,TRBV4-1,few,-,TGCGCCAGCAGCCAAATGGGGACTTTC,CASSQMGTF
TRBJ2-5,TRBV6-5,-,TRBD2,TGTGCCAGCAGTTACCGGGCTAGCGGTACCTACGAGCGGTACTTC,CASSYRASGTYERYF
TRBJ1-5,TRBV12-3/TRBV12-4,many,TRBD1,TGTGCCAGCAGTTTAGTTTTGGGACAGGGGGGACTTTTAAGCAATCAGCCCCAGCATTTT,CASSLVLGQGGLLSNQPQHF
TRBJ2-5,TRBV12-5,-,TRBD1,TGTGCTGGTGGATCGAACAGGGGGCGCGGCGAGACCCAGTACTTC,CAGGSNRGRGETQYF
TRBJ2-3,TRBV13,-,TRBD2,TGTGCCAGCAGCCCGGGACTAGCGGGGGCCAAAAACACAGATACGCAGTGTTTT,CASSPGLAGAKNTDTQCF
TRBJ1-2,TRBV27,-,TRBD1,TGTGCCAGCAGGACAGGGGTGACTAACTATGGCTACACCTTC,CASRTGVTNYGYTF
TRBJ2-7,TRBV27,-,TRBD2,TGTGCCACAGGGTCGGGGGGGATCGCCTACAATGAGCAGTACTTC,CATGSGGIAYNEQYF
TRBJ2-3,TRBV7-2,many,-,TGTGCCAGCCGTGGCGTCGATACGCAGTATTTT,CASRGVDTQYF
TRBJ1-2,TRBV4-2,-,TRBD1,TGTGCCAGCAGCCAAGACGAGGGGGCGTCCCTTTATGGCTACACCTTC,CASSQDEGASLYGYTF
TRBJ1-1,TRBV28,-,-,TGTGCCAGCAGCTCAGGGGCCACAGGTCCTGAAGCTTTCTTT,CASSSGATGPEAFF